Listed below are T cell receptor beta chains from one sample, sequenced in a study of PD-L1 blockade in urothelial cancer. Method: immunoSEQ multiplex PCR; TCRdb's copy keeps in-frame clones and lacks some. This table has some 40,000 clones, about 89% appearing once. The starting material was PBMCs, obtained around atezolizumab (anti-PD-L1) treatment. Receptors were obtained from a man in his sixties or seventies with urothelial cancer. Each CDR3 is given without its conserved first and last residue. A D gene is named only where the DNA matches it firmly.

-	TRBV2	TRBJ2-4	ASSELPVAKNIQY
TRBD1	TRBV28	TRBJ1-2	ASSSPTGAGGYT
TRBD2	TRBV6-1	TRBJ2-7	ASRQTSGRVAEQY
-	TRBV6-5	TRBJ2-3	AVKVESTDTQY
-	TRBV18	TRBJ1-4	ASSPGAGPEKLF
-	TRBV5-1	TRBJ1-3	ASSPGEGAPGNTIY
-	TRBV27	TRBJ2-7	ASSLGARAGGYEQY
-	TRBV27	TRBJ1-1	ASSPQGLAEAF
TRBD1	TRBV6-5	TRBJ1-5	ASSYRTGGNQPQH
-	TRBV2	TRBJ1-1	ASSEALTEVNEAF
TRBD1	TRBV5-1	TRBJ1-1	ASSPRQGNTEAF
-	TRBV4-2	TRBJ2-7	ASSQDRNPGNEQY